Shown below are 17 T cell receptor beta chains from a single sample sequenced in a study of blood T cell repertoires in COVID-19. Profiled with immunoSEQ multiplex PCR; TCRdb holds only in-frame clones, not every one. Here the sample spans about 140,000 clones, roughly 88% being singletons. What was sequenced was peripheral blood. The origin of the receptors is a woman aged 55-75 years with acute or convalescent COVID-19.

The chain employs TRBV19 and TRBJ1-6; the D gene is possibly TRBD1 (6 bases). CDR1 is LNHDA, CDR2 SQIVND, per germline (reference sequence). V lost 3 bases, J lost 5 bases, and 11 bases lay in between. The CDR3 extends over 15 amino acids. CDR3 amino acids: CASSIGDRHNSPLHF. The CDR3 DNA follows: TGTGCCAGTAGTATCGGTGACAGGCATAATTCACCCCTCCACTTT.

The chain couples TRBV19 to TRBJ2-5; maybe TRBD1 (5 bases). CDR1 and CDR2 from the germline V gene are LNHDA and SQIVND (reference sequence). The V gene lost 8 bases and the J gene lost 5 bases, with 15 bases spanning the gap. This CDR3 comprises 13 residues. This chain's CDR3 is CASGFRERETQYF. Written as DNA, the CDR3 is TGTGCCAGTGGGTTCAGGGAACGCGAGACCCAGTACTTC.

The chain carries TRBV3-1 (or the pseudogene TRBV3-2) and TRBJ2-7; D uncertain. Trimming took 0 bases from V and 3 from J, leaving 6 bases between them. This CDR3 comprises 13 residues. Germline-derived CDR1 and CDR2 are LGHDT and YNNKEL (reference sequence). The CDR3 bases are TGTGCCAGCAGCCAAGACCCCAGCTACGAGCAGTACTTC. Encoded protein: CASSQDPSYEQYF.

The rearrangement joins TRBV15 to TRBJ1-1, with a weak D call TRBD1 (6 bases). The germline CDR1 and CDR2 sequences are LNHNV and YYDKDF (reference sequence). This CDR3 has 14 amino acids. With 0 bases removed from V and 7 bases from J, the gap between germline ends came to 12 bases. CDR3 sequence (DNA): TGTGCCACCAGCAGAGATAGGACAGCGCTTGAAGCTTTCTTT. Its protein product is CATSRDRTALEAFF. The full variable domain, in which reference TRBV15 and TRBJ1-1 provide the parts outside the CDR3, is DAMVIQNPRYQVTQFGKPVTLSCSQTLNHNVMYWYQQKSSQAPKLLFHYYDKDFNNEADTPDNFQSRRPNTSFCFLDIRSPGLGDTAMYLCATSRDRTALEAFFGQGTRLTVV.

This chain uses TRBV10-3 with TRBJ2-7; TRBD2 matches 9 bases. Losses at the gene ends were 10 bases for V and 0 bases for J; bases not matched to a gene: 4. The CDR3 is 13 amino acids. In germline, CDR1 is ENHRY, CDR2 SYGVKD. The chain's CDR3 is CASNSGGSYEQYF. The CDR3 nucleotides are TGTGCCAGCAATAGCGGGGGCTCCTACGAGCAGTACTTC.

The chain has TRBV9 and TRBJ1-4, with 7 bases lining up with TRBD1. This CDR3 contains 15 residues. The trim removed 0 bases at V and 3 bases at J, leaving 2 bases unmatched. The V gene's germline CDR1 is SGDLS and CDR2 YYNGEE. The CDR3 DNA reads TGTGCCAGCAGCGTAGTAGGGGGCTCTAATGAAAAACTGTTTTTT. Protein sequence: CASSVVGGSNEKLFF.

V usage is TRBV19 and J usage is TRBJ1-3; D call uncertain. The CDR3 runs 16 residues. The V end was cut by 3 bases, the J end by 0 bases, with 12 bases between. Germline V gene lookup returns CDR1 LNHDA and CDR2 SQIVND (reference sequence). CDR3 in amino acids: CASSIRLMSSGNTIYF. CDR3 nucleotide sequence: TGTGCCAGTAGTATCAGACTGATGAGCTCTGGAAACACCATATATTTT.

This clone turned up a few times. The chain couples TRBV30 to TRBJ1-1; D might be TRBD1 (6 bases). V lost 4 bases to trimming and J lost 3 bases, with 9 bases between them. The CDR3 extends over 12 amino acids. The germline V gene has CDR1 GTSNPN and CDR2 SVGIG (reference sequence). In DNA form, the CDR3 reads TGTGCCTGGACAGGGGCCCACACTGAAGCTTTCTTT. This sequence encodes CAWTGAHTEAFF.

The V gene is TRBV28, the J gene TRBJ2-7, with 8 bases fitting TRBD1. With V trimmed by 6 bases and J by 4 bases, 8 bases remained unmatched. Germline V gene lookup returns CDR1 MDHEN and CDR2 SYDVKM. The CDR3 is 14 amino acids. The CDR3 is CASSPDRVTYEQYF. CDR3 coding DNA: TGTGCCAGCAGCCCGGACAGGGTCACGTACGAGCAGTACTTC. The complete variable domain, with remaining parts taken from reference TRBV28 and TRBJ2-7, reads DVKVTQSSRYLVKRTGEKVFLECVQDMDHENMFWYRQDPGLGLRLIYFSYDVKMKEKGDIPEGYSVSREKKERFSLILESASTNQTSMYLCASSPDRVTYEQYFGPGTRLTVT.

J is TRBJ1-5 and V is TRBV28, with TRBD1 matching over 7 bases. The germline gives CDR1 MDHEN, CDR2 SYDVKM. This CDR3 region has 16 residues. The junction had 15 bases not matched to a gene; V was cut back by 7 bases and J by 6 bases. The chain's CDR3 is CASTSLGQQWSQPQHF. CDR3 DNA: TGTGCCAGCACCTCTCTGGGACAGCAATGGTCTCAGCCCCAGCATTTT.

This sequence joins TRBV7-8 and TRBJ2-7, with D perhaps TRBD1 (6 bases). The V gene lost 3 bases and the J gene lost 2 bases, with 17 bases spanning the gap. This CDR3 has 16 residues. Germline assignment: CDR1 SGHVS and CDR2 FQNEAQ. CDR3 amino acids: CASSFSRQGLTYEQYF. In DNA form, the CDR3 reads TGTGCCAGCAGCTTTAGTCGGCAGGGGCTTACCTACGAGCAGTACTTC. The variable domain in full, with the rest retrieved from reference TRBV7-8 and TRBJ2-7, is GAGVSQSPRYKVAKRGQDVALRCDPISGHVSLFWYQQALGQGPEFLTYFQNEAQLDKSGLPSDRFFAERPEGSVSTLKIQRTQQEDSAVYLCASSFSRQGLTYEQYFGPGTRLTVT.

V usage is TRBV5-4 and J usage is TRBJ2-5; 9 bases align to TRBD2. Germline V gene sequence: CDR1 SGHNT, CDR2 YYREEE (reference sequence). With 2 bases clipped from V and 5 bases from J, the junction kept 4 bases outside the gene matches. This CDR3 has 14 residues. CDR3 region: CASSLAGGPETQYF. In DNA, the CDR3 is TGTGCCAGCAGCTTAGCGGGGGGCCCTGAGACCCAGTACTTC.

CDR3: CASSVGIGADNEQFF. In DNA form, the CDR3 reads TGTGCCAGCAGCGTAGGTATAGGGGCAGACAATGAGCAGTTCTTC. The rearrangement links TRBV9 to TRBJ2-1; D possibly corresponds to TRBD1 (5 bases). Trimming stripped 0 bases from V and 5 bases from J, with 12 bases between. The CDR3 sequence is 15 residues long. The germline CDR1 and CDR2 sequences are SGDLS and YYNGEE. Combining the CDR3 with reference TRBV9 and TRBJ2-1 gives the whole variable domain DSGVTQTPKHLITATGQRVTLRCSPRSGDLSVYWYQQSLDQGLQFLIQYYNGEERAKGNILERFSAQQFPDLHSELNLSSLELGDSALYFCASSVGIGADNEQFFGPGTRLTVL.

The V call is TRBV7-2, the J call TRBJ1-2, with a possible D match to TRBD1 (5 bases). V shed 3 bases and J shed 2 bases, with 19 bases lying between them. CDR3 size: 17 residues. CDR1 and CDR2 (germline): SGHTA, FQGNSA. As DNA, the CDR3 is TGTGCCAGCAGCTTGTGGGTTTGGGGCCGGGGGAACTATGGCTACACCTTC. It is translated as CASSLWVWGRGNYGYTF.

Remarks on this clone: A junction boundary mismatches the germline segment, possibly from a read error. J is TRBJ1-2 and V is TRBV9; 8 bases line up with TRBD1. The CDR3 sequence is 14 residues long. Germline V gene sequence: CDR1 SGDLS, CDR2 YYNGEE. As DNA, the CDR3 is TGTGCCAGCAGCTTAAATAGGGGGACAGGTTCTATCTTCTTC. Translating gives CASSLNRGTGSIFF.

CDR3 residues: CASSYVTALYGYTF. DNA of the CDR3: TGTGCCAGCAGTTATGTGACAGCGCTATATGGCTACACCTTC. The rearrangement uses TRBV6-6 and TRBJ1-2; possible D gene TRBD1, 5 bases. This CDR3 has 14 amino acids. From germline, CDR1 is MNHNY and CDR2 SVGAGI (reference sequence). V dropped 3 bases and J dropped 5 bases, with 13 bases sitting between them.

CDR3 protein: CAIRTGTDTQYF. In DNA form, the CDR3 reads TGTGCCATCCGGACAGGCACAGATACGCAGTATTTT. This chain joins TRBV10-3 and TRBJ2-3; D is perhaps TRBD1 (6 bases). CDR1 ENHRY and CDR2 SYGVKD come from the germline V gene. With 8 bases removed from V and 1 base from J, the gap between germline ends came to 7 bases. This CDR3 is 12 amino acids long.